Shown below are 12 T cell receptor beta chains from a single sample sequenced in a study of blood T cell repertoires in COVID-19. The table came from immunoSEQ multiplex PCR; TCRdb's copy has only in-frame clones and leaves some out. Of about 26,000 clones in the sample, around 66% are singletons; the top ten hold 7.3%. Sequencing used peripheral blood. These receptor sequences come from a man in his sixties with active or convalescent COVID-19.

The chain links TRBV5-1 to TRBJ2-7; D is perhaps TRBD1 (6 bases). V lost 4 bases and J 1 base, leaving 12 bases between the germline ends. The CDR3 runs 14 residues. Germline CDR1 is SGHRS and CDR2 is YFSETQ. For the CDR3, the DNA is TGCGCCAGCAGCCAGGGACACCCATCCTACGAGCAGTACTTC. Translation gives CASSQGHPSYEQYF.

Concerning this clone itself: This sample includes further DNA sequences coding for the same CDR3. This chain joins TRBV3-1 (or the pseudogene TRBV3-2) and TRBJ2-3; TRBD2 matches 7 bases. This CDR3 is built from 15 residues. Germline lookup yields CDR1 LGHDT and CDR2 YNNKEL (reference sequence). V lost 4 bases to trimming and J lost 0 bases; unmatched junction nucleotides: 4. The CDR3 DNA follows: TGTGCCAGCAGCCTCGGGACTAAGAGCACAGATACGCAGTATTTT. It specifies CASSLGTKSTDTQYF.

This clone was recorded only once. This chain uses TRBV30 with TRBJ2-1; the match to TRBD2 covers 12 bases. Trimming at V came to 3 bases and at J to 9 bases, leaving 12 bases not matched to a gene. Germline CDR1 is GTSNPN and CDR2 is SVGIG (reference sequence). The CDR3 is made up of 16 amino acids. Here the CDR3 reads CAWRASGRAHASEQFF. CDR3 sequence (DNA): TGTGCCTGGAGGGCTAGCGGGAGGGCCCACGCATCTGAGCAGTTCTTC.

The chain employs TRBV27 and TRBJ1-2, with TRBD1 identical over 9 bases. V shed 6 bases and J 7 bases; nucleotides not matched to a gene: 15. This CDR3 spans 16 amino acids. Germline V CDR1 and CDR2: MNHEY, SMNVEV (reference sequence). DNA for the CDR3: TGTGCCAGCAGCGATCATCCGGGACAGGGAATGGCTGGCTACACCTTC. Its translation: CASSDHPGQGMAGYTF.

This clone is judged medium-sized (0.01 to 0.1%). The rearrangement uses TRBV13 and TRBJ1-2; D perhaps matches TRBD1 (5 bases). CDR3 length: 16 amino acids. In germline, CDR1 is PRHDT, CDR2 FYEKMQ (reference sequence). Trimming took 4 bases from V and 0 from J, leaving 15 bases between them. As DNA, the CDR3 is TGTGCCAGCAGCTCGAGAGTCAGGGAAGCTAACTATGGCTACACCTTC. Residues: CASSSRVREANYGYTF.

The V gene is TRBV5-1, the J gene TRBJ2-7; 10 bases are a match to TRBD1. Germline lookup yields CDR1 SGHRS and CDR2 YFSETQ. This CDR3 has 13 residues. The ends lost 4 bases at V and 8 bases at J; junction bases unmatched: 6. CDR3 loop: CASSDRDRGKQYF. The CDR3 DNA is TGCGCCAGCAGCGACCGGGACAGGGGAAAGCAGTACTTC.

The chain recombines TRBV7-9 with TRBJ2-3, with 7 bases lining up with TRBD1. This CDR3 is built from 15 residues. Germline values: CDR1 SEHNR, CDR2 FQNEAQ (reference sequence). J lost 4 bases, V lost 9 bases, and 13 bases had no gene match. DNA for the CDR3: TGTGCCAGTAATCCATTACAGGGGTCGGCAGATACGCAGTATTTT. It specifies CASNPLQGSADTQYF.

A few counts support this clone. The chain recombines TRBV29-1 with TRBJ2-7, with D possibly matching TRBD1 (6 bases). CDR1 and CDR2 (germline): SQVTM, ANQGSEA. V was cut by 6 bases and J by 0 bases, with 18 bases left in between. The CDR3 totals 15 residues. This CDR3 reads CSVLYNGQNSYEQYF. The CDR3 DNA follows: TGCAGCGTCCTTTATAACGGACAGAACTCCTACGAGCAGTACTTC.

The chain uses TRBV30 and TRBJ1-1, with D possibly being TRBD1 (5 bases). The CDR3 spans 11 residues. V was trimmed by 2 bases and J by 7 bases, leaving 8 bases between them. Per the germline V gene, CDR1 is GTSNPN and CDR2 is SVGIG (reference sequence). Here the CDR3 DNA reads TGTGCCTGGAGTACGACAGTTGAAGCTTTCTTT. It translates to CAWSTTVEAFF.

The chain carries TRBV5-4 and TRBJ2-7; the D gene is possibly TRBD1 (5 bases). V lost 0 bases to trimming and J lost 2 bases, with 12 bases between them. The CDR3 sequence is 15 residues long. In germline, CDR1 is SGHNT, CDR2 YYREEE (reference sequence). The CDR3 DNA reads TGTGCCAGCAGCTTGGAACAGGCCTCGGCCTACGAGCAGTACTTC. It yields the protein CASSLEQASAYEQYF.

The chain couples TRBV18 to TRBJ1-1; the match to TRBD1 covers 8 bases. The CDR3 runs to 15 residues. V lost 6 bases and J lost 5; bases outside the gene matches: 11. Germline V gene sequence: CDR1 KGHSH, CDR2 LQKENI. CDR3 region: CASSLNQGASTEAFF. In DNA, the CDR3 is TGTGCCAGCTCCCTCAATCAGGGGGCGTCGACTGAAGCTTTCTTT. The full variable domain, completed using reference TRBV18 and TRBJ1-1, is NAGVMQNPRHLVRRRGQEARLRCSPMKGHSHVYWYRQLPEEGLKFMVYLQKENIIDESGMPKERFSAEFPKEGPSILRIQQVVRGDSAAYFCASSLNQGASTEAFFGQGTRLTVV.

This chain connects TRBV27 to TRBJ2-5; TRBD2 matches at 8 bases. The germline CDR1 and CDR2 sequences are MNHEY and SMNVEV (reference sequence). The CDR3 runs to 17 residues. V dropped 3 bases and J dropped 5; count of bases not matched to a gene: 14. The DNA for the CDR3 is TGTGCCAGCAGTTTTAGGGGTAGCGGGATTAGGGGTGAGACCCAGTACTTC. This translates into CASSFRGSGIRGETQYF.